This T cell receptor (beta chain) was recorded in a study of CD8 T cells in Susac syndrome. General observations from the study: As acknowledged by the study, its TCR sequencing and HLA analysis included a relatively small number of individuals.

Through negative isolation, CD4+ and CD8+ T cells were obtained, while TEMRA cells were enriched using FACS. The CDR3 spans 15 residues. V dropped 2 bases and J dropped 6 bases, with 15 bases sitting between them. Germline CDR1 is SGHRS and CDR2 is YFSETQ. RNA totalling about 0.5 to 1 ug underwent reverse transcription with random hexamers. Amplification of TCR beta CDR3 spanned 54 Vbeta and 13 Jbeta via immunoSEQ multiplex PCR. Using its own MiXCR run on the immunoSEQ multiplex PCR reads, TCRdb lists one record per CDR3 protein. The repertoire consists of 100,000 to 150,000 distinct CDR3 sequences, with 93% occurring once and the leading ten covering roughly 0.094%. Of note for this clonotype: The target antigen is unknown.

V and J are TRBV5-1 and TRBJ2-1, with a tentative D call TRBD1 (6 bases). This sequence originates from a human donor with multiple sclerosis. The specimen was CD4+ T cells from PBMCs. The CDR3 region has the DNA TGCGCCAGCAGCTTCCGGGACACCCAAGGCAATGAGCAGTTCTTC. It codes for CASSFRDTQGNEQFF.